This TCR beta chain derives from a study of cytomegalovirus exposure and HLA in healthy donors. Study-wide results and limits: When presence/absence was analysed, sequencing depth was taken to be roughly uniform across donors. In a later analysis, donors in an Asian-associated ancestry cluster reportedly had fewer N-insertions in productive TCRs than the cohort mean. Later examination showed HLA-associated TCR beta chains had greater clonal expansion than equally common others.

60 Vbeta and 13 Jbeta primers were used in PCR. Here immunoSEQ multiplex PCR was the method, and the copy in TCRdb shows in-frame clones only, minus some. This sample has about 140,000 clones, with approximately 79% found just once. This clone was picked up one time. The antigen is unknown. Trimming removed 5 bases from V and 3 bases from J; junction bases left unmatched: 5. CDR1 is SQVTM and CDR2 is ANQGSEA in the germline V gene. The CDR3 runs to 13 residues. The TCR comes from a man aged 50-59 years in good health and CMV-seropositive. The specimen sequenced was PBMCs. The rearrangement uses TRBV29-1 and TRBJ1-1, with 8 bases fitting TRBD1. The CDR3 sequence: CSVTGQGYTEAFF. The CDR3 DNA follows: TGCAGCGTTACAGGACAGGGTTACACTGAAGCTTTCTTT.